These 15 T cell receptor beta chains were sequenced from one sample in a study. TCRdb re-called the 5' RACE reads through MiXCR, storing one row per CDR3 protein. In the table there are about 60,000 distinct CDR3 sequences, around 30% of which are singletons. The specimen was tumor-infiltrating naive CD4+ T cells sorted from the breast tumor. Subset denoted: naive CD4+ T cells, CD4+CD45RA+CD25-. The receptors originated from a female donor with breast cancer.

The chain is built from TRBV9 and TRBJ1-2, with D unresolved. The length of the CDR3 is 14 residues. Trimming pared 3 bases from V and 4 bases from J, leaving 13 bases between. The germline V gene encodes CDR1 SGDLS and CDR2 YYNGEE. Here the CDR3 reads CASSATGNSYGYTF. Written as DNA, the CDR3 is TGTGCCAGCAGCGCGACCGGGAACTCCTATGGCTACACCTTC. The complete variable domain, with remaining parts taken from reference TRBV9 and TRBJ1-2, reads DSGVTQTPKHLITATGQRVTLRCSPRSGDLSVYWYQQSLDQGLQFLIQYYNGEERAKGNILERFSAQQFPDLHSELNLSSLELGDSALYFCASSATGNSYGYTFGSGTRLTVV.

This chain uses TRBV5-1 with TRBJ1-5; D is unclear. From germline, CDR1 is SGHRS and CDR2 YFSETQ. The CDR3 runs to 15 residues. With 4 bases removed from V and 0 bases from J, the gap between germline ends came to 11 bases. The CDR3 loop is CASSKGTSSNQPQHF. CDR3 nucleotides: TGCGCCAGCAGCAAAGGAACCTCTAGCAATCAGCCCCAGCATTTT.

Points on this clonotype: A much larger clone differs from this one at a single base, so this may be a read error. The CDR3 loop is CASSQATKAFF. The CDR3 bases are TGTGCCAGCAGCCAGGCCACTAAAGCTTTCTTT. The chain recombines TRBV28 with TRBJ1-1; D not certain. CDR3 size: 11 residues. Per germline, CDR1 MDHEN and CDR2 SYDVKM.

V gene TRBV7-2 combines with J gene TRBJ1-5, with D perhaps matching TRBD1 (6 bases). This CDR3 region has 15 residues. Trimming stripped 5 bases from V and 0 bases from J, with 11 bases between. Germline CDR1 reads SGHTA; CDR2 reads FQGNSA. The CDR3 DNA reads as TGTGCCAGCAGCCGAGGGGGAGTTAGCAATCAGCCCCAGCATTTT. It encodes CASSRGGVSNQPQHF.

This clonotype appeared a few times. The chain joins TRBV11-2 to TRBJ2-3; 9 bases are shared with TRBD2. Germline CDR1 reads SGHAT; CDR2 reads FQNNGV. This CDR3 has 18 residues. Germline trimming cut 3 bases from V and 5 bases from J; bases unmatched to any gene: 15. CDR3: CASSFRIRASGMGDTQYF. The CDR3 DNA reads TGTGCCAGCAGCTTCCGCATTAGGGCTAGCGGGATGGGAGATACGCAGTATTTT.

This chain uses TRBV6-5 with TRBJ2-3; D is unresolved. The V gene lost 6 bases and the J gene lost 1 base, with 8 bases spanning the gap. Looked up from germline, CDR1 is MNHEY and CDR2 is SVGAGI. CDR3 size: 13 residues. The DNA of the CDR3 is TGTGCCAGCAGCCCTCTCGGCACAGATACGCAGTATTTT. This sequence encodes CASSPLGTDTQYF.

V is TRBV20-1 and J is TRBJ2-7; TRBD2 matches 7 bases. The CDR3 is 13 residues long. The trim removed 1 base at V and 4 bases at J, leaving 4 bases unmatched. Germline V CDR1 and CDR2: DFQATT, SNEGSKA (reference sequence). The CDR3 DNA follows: TGCAGTGCTAGAGGGCGGGGGAATTACGAGCAGTACTTC. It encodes CSARGRGNYEQYF.

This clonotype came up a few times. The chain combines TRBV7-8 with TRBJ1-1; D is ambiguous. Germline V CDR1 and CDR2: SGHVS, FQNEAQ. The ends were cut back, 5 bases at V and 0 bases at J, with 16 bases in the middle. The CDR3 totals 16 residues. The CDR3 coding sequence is TGTGCCAGCAGCCTGCGACCGAGTCAAATGAACACTGAAGCTTTCTTT. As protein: CASSLRPSQMNTEAFF.

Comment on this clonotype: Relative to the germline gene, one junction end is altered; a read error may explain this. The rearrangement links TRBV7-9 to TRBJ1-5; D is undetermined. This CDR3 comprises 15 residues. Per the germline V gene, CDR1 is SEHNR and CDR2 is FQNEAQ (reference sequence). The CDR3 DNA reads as TGTGCCGGCAGCTTAGGCAGAGGGAGCAATCAGCCCCAGCATTTT. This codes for CAGSLGRGSNQPQHF.

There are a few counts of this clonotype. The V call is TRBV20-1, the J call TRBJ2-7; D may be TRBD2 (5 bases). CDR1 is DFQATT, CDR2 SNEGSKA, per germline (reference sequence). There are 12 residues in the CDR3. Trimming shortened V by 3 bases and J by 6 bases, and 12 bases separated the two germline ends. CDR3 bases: TGCAGTGCTAGGAGACTATATTTCGAGCAGTACTTC. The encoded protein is CSARRLYFEQYF.

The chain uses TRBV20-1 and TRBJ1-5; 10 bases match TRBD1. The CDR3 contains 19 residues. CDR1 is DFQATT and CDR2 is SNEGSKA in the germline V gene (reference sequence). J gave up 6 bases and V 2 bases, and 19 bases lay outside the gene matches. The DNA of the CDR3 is TGCAGTGCTAGAAGGTGGGGACAGGGGATAAATGAGCAGGGTCAGCCCCAGCATTTT. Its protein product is CSARRWGQGINEQGQPQHF.

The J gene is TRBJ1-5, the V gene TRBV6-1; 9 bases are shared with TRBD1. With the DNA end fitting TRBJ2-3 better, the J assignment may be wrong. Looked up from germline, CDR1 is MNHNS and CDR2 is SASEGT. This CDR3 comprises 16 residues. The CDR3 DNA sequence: TGTGCCAGCAGTGGCGGGACCGGGACAGGGAATCAGCCCCAGTATTTT. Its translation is CASSGGTGTGNQPQYF.

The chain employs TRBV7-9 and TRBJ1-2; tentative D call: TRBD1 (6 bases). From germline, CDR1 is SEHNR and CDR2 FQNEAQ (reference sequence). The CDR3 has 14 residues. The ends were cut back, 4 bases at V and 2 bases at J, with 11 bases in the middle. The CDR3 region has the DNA TGTGCCAGCAGCTCTTCAGGGGTGAACTATGGCTACACCTTC. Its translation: CASSSSGVNYGYTF.

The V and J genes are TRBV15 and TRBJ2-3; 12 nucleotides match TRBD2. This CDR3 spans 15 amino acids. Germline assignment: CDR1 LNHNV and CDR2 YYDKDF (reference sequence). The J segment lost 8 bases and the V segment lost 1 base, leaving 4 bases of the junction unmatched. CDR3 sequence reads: CATSRVVTSGGTQYF. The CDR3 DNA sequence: TGTGCCACCAGCAGAGTAGTGACTAGCGGGGGTACGCAGTATTTT.

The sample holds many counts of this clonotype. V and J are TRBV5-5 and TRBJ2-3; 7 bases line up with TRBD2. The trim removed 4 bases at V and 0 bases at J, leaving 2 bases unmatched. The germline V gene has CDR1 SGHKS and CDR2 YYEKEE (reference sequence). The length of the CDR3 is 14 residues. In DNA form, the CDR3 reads TGTGCCAGCAGCCGAGCGGGAAGCACAGATACGCAGTATTTT. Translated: CASSRAGSTDTQYF.